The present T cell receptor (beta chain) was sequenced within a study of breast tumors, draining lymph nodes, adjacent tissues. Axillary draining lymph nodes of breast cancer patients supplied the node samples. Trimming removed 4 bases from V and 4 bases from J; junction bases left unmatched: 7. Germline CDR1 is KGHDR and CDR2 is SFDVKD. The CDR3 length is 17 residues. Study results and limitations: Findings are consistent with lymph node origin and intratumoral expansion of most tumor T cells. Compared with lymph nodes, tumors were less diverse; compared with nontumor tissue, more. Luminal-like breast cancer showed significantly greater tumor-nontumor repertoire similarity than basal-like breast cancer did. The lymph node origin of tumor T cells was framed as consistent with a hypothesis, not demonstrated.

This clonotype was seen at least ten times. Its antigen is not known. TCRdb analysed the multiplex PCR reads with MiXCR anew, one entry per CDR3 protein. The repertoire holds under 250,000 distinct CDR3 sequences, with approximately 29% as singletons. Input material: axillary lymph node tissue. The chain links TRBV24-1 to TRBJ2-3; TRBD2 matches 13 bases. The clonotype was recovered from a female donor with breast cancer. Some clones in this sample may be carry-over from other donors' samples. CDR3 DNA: TGTGCCACCAGTGAGCGTACTAGCGGGAGGGCCTCAGATACGCAGTATTTT. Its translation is CATSERTSGRASDTQYF.